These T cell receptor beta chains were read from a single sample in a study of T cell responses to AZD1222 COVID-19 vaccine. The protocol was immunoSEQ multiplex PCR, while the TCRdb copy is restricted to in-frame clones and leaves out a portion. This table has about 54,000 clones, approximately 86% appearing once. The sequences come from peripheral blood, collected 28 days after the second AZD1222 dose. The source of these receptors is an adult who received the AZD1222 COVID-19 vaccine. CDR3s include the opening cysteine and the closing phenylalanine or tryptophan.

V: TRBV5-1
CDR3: CASSSTGTAQETQYF

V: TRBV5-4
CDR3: CASSLEMGPDGYTF

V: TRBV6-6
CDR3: CASTLRQGTSGNTIYF

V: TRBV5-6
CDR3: CASSPSGHEGYGYTF

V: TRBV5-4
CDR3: CASSLSGVGYEQYF

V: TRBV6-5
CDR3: CASSYNRGTETQYF

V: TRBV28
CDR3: CASSSPSSGLTSGYTF

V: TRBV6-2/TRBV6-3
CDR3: CASSRTFVTYEQYF

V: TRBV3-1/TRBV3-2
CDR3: CASSSSGGITDTQYF

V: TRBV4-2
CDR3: CASSQKGQRGSSYNEQFF

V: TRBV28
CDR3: CASVPAGQGAETQYF

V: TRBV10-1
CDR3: CANAPEGGRKNNEQFF

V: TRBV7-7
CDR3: CASSLGITSPYNEQFF

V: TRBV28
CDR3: CASSWGLGGFDEQFF

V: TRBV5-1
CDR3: CASSMTSPEVNEQFF

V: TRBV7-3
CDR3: CASSARQVSGANVLTF

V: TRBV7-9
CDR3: CASTNQGGEQYF

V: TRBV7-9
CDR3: CASSFGDGDEYF

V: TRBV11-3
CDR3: CASSSGVGEQYF

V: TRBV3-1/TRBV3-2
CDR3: CASSQEPKRGLSNQPQHF

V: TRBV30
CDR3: CAWSEVGNEQYF

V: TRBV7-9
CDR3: CASRHGGPGTGELFF

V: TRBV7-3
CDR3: CASSSWGMNSPLHF

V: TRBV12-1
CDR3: CASSRRGDSYEQYF

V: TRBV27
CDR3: CASSPRTGGRTEAFF

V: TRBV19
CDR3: CASSTWAGAPGYTF

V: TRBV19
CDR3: CASSIGVYNEQFF

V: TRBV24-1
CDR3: CATSDFGGARETQYF

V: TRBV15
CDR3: CATSRDRLASNQPQHF

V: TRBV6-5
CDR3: CASSYSGQGAFEQYF

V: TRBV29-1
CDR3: CSVELGDGTDTQYF

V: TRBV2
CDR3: CASSKQGARQPQHF

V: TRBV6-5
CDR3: CASSLQGGNSPLHF

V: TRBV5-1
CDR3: CASSVPLDGLVDEQFF

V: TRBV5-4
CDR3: CASSATGTGGYTF

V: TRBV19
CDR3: CATSRERKNQPQHF

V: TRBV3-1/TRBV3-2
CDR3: CASSQSSGGYTGELFF

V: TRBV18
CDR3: CASSPPYSRSSYGYTF

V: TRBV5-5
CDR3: CASSLASNQETQYF

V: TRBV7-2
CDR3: CASSLESGVLNYGYTF